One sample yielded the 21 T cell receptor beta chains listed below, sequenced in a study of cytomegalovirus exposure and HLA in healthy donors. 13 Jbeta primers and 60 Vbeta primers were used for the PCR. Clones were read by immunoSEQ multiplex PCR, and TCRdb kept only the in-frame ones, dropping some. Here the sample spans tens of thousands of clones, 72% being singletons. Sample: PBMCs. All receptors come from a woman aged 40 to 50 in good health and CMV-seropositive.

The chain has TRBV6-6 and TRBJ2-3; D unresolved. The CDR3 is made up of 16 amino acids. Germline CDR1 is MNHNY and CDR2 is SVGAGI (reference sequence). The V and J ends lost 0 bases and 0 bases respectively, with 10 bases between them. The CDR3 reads CASSYSPNLSTDTQYF. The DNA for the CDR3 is TGTGCCAGCAGTTACTCTCCTAACCTTAGCACAGATACGCAGTATTTT.

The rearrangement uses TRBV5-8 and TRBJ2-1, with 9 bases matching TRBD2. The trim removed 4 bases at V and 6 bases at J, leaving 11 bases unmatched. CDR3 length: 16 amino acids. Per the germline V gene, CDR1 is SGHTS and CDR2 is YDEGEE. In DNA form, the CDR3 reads TGTGCCAGCAGCCTCATTCGGGCTAGCGGGACCAATGAGCAGTTCTTC. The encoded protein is CASSLIRASGTNEQFF.

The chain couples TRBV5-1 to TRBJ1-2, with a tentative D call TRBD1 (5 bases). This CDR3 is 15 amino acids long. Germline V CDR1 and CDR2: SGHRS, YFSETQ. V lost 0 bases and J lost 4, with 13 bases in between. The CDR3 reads CASSLEGPRGYGYTF. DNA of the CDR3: TGCGCCAGCAGCTTGGAAGGTCCTAGGGGCTATGGCTACACCTTC.

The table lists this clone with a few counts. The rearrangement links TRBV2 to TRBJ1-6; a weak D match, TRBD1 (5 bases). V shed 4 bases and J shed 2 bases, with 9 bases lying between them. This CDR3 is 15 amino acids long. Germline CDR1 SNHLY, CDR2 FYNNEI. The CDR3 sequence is CASSGQRTYNSPLHF. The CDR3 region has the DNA TGTGCCAGCAGTGGACAGAGAACCTATAATTCACCCCTCCACTTT.

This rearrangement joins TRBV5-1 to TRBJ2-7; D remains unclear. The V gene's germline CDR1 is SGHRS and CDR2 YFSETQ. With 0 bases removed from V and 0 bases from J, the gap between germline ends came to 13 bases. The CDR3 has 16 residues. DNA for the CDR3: TGCGCCAGCAGCTTGGCGGGTGGCCTCTCCTCCTACGAGCAGTACTTC. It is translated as CASSLAGGLSSYEQYF. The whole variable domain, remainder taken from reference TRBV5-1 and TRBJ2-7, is KAGVTQTPRYLIKTRGQQVTLSCSPISGHRSVSWYQQTPGQGLQFLFEYFSETQRNKGNFPGRFSGRQFSNSRSEMNVSTLELGDSALYLCASSLAGGLSSYEQYFGPGTRLTVT.

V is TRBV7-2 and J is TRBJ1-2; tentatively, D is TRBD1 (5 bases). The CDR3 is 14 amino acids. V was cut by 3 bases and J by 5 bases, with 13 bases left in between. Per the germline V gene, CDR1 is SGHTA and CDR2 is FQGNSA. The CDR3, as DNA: TGTGCCAGCAGCTTCCGAACAGGTTATTATGGCTACACCTTC. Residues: CASSFRTGYYGYTF.

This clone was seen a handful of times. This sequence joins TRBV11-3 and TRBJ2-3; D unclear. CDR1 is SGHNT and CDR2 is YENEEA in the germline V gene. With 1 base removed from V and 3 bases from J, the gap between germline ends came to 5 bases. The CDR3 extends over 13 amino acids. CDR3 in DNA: TGTGCCAGCAGCTTAGTCCCTACAGATACGCAGTATTTT. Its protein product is CASSLVPTDTQYF.

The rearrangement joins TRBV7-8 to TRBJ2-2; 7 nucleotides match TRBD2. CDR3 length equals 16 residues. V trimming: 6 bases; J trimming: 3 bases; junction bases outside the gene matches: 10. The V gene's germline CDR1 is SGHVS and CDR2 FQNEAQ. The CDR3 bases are TGTGCCAGCAGACAAGGTGGTGGGAGGGACACCGGGGAGCTGTTTTTT. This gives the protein CASRQGGGRDTGELFF.

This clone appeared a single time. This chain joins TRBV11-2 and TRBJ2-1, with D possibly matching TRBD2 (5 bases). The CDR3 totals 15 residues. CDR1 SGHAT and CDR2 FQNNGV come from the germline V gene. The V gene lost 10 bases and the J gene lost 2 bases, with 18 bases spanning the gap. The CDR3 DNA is TGTGCCACCCAGGAGGTCTTCCTTCCCTACAATGAGCAGTTCTTC. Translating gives CATQEVFLPYNEQFF.

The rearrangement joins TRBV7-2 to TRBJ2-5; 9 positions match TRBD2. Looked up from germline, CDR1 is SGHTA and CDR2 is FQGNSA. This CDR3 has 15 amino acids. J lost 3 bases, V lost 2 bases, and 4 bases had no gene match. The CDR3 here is CASSLWAGGEETQYF. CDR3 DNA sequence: TGTGCCAGCAGCTTATGGGCGGGGGGGGAAGAGACCCAGTACTTC.

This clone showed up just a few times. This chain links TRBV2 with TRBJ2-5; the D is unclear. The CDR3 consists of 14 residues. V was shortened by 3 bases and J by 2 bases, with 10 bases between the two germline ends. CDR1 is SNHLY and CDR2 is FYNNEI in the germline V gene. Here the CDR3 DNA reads TGTGCCAGCAGTGAGCGTAGATCTCAAGAGACCCAGTACTTC. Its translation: CASSERRSQETQYF.

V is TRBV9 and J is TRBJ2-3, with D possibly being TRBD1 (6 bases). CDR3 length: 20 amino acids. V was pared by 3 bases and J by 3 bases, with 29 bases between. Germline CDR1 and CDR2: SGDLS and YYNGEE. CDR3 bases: TGTGCCAGCAGCGCCCTGACGGTGGGCCAGGGGCCAATCGAAACAGATACGCAGTATTTT. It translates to CASSALTVGQGPIETDTQYF.

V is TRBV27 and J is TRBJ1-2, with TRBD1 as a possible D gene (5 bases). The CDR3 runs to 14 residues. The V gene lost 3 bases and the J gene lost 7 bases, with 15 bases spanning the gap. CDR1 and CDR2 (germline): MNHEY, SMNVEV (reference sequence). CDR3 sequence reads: CASSLGGEFGGYTF. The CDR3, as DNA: TGTGCCAGCAGTTTGGGGGGGGAATTCGGTGGCTACACCTTC.

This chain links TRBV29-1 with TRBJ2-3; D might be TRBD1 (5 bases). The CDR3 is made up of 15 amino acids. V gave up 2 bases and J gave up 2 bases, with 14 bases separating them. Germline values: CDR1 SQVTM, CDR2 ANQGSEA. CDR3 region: CSVETQGSATDTQYF. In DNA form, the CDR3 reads TGCAGCGTTGAAACGCAGGGCAGCGCCACAGATACGCAGTATTTT.

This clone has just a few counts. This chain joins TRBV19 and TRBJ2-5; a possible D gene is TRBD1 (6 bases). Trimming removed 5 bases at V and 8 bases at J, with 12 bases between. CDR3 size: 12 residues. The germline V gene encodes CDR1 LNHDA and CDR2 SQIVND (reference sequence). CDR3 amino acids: CASSWGHSTQYF. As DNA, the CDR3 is TGTGCCAGTAGTTGGGGACATTCCACCCAGTACTTC.

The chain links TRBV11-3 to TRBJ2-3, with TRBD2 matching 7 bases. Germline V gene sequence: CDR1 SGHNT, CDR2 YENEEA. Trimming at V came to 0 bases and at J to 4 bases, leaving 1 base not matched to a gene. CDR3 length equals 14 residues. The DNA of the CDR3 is TGTGCCAGCAGCTTAGAGGCGGGGGCAGATACGCAGTATTTT. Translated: CASSLEAGADTQYF.

The CDR3 region is CASSPSNRGNYGYTF. CDR3 DNA: TGTGCCAGCAGCCCATCTAACCGGGGTAACTATGGCTACACCTTC. The genes are TRBV16 and TRBJ1-2; D uncertain. The CDR3 is made up of 15 amino acids. Germline V gene data show CDR1 as KGHSY and CDR2 as FQNENV. With 4 bases removed from V and 1 base from J, the gap between germline ends came to 13 bases.

This CDR3 is CAWRWTVEVGYTF. DNA for the CDR3: TGTGCCTGGAGATGGACAGTGGAGGTGGGCTACACCTTC. V usage is TRBV30 and J usage is TRBJ1-2; perhaps TRBD1 as D (6 bases). V was clipped by 3 bases and J by 8 bases, with 16 bases between them. The CDR3 covers 13 residues. Germline CDR1 is GTSNPN and CDR2 is SVGIG (reference sequence).

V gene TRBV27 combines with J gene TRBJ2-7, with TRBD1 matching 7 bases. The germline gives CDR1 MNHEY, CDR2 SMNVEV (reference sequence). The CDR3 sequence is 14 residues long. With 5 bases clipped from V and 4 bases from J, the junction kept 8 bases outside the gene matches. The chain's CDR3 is CASSPRDSSYEQYF. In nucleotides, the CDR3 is TGTGCCAGCAGTCCCCGGGACAGCTCTTACGAGCAGTACTTC.

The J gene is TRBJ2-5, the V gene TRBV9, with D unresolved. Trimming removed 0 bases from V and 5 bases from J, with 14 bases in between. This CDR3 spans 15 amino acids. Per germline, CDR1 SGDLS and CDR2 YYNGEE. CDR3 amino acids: CASSVVARGEETQYF. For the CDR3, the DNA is TGTGCCAGCAGCGTAGTGGCAAGAGGAGAGGAGACCCAGTACTTC.

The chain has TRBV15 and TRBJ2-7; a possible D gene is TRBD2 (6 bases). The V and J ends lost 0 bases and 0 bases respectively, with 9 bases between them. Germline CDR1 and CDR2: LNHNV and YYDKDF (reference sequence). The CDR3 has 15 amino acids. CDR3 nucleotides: TGTGCCACCAGCAGAGAGAAGGGACTCTCCTACGAGCAGTACTTC. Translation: CATSREKGLSYEQYF.